This T cell receptor beta chain was sequenced for a study of shared clonotypes between healthy human individuals (dated by TCRdb to the early 2020s). A note on the overall study: The cohort included a few men and two women between 18 and 49 years of age. Blood TCR repertoires of roughly five healthy adults were deeply sequenced to estimate repertoire size and the extent of clonotype sharing between individuals. To increase sequencing depth and limit assay-specific biases, TCR repertoire library preparation and sequencing were carried out by different laboratories using diverse techniques. Each donor's leukapheresis produced roughly between roughly 0.85 and 9.5 billion PBMCs.

Healthy HIV-negative adults with no recently reported acute infections or vaccinations were included as donors. Every donor was a Caucasian adult living in Nashville, Tennessee, USA. For unsorted samples, some 100 million PBMCs were counted and genomic DNA was extracted with the QIAamp DNA Blood Mini kit. Blood was obtained by leukapheresis, after which PBMCs were separated by Ficoll-Histopaque density gradient centrifugation and cryopreserved in liquid nitrogen vapor phase. Using the deep immunoSEQ assay, multiplex PCR amplified TCR CDR3 regions from genomic DNA. Genomic DNA extracted from each cell subset was distributed evenly over all wells of several immunoSEQ 96-well plates, and each plate served as one replicate. Each replicate PCR for unsorted PBMC received approximately 0.3 ug genomic DNA, equal to about 30,000 T cell genomes. Unsorted PBMC genomic DNA was sequenced across ten immunoSEQ deep assay plates. Purified libraries were quantified with a Qubit 3.0 fluorometer, sized on a Bioanalyzer 2100, and re-quantified with the KAPA Library Quantification kit. Every immunoSEQ 96-well plate was sequenced on a dedicated single-read 150-cycle Illumina NextSeq 550 flow cell. Under the source paper's analysis protocol: Because only junctional sequences without quality scores were contained in the immunoSEQ output, filtering matching that applied to full-length reads could not be performed. To assign V/J genes and CDR3, sequences were annotated against IMGT germline references using PyIR, a Python wrapper for IgBLAST v1.9. Any read was removed if the V/J assignment was weak (E-value above 1e-6), the CDR3 was missing, or the read contained stop codons, out-of-frame junctions, or ambiguous translated residues. V3J clonotypes were defined as sequences sharing an identical inferred V gene, J gene, and CDR3 amino acid sequence. To compute the percentage overlap between repertoires, the number of shared unique clonotypes was divided by the size of the smaller repertoire. Richness of each repertoire was evaluated using RTK rarefaction, the Chao1 estimator, and Recon v2.1 estimates of unobserved clonotypes. TCRdb re-hosts the immuneACCESS table, in-frame sequences only. Its copies lack some clones; in the studies checked, an unresolved V gene accounts for under half of them, and the cause for the rest is not known. V, J and clone size derive from that table, while D and trimming were established from the DNA sequence. The sample table contains over 400,000 clones; only one count was recorded for approximately 84% of them. The top ten clones comprise 10% to 15% of the sample.

Paper-wide results and their limitations: Pairwise subsampling indicated that sequencing depth was expected to affect the degree of clonotype sharing among donors. The small number of donors limited the genetic and exposure-history diversity represented. Sampling was restricted to blood, and TCR repertoires in tissue are likely to differ from TCR repertoires in blood.

The germline V gene provides CDR1 WSHSY and CDR2 SAAADI. The CDR3 goes from the cysteine to the phenylalanine over 17 residues. CDR3 DNA only is kept here, 51 bases in frame from base 1. V loses 0 bases, J loses 9 bases, and the germline ends lie 21 bases apart. Concerning this clone: Its specific antigen is unknown. No base-level quality is on record; no much larger clone is a single base apart.

The sequenced sample consisted of PBMCs. The rearrangement combines TRBV10-2 with TRBJ2-1; perhaps TRBD2 is the D gene, with 6 bases matching. This clonotype was sampled from a woman in her thirties or forties in good health. Some clones in this sample may be carry-over from other donors' samples. CDR3 reads: CASSESTGGRTYGEQFF. The DNA sequence is given as TGCGCCAGCAGTGAGTCGACGGGTGGGAGGACCTACGGTGAGCAGTTCTTC.